The clone carrying this T cell receptor beta chain was counted between two and nine times. Its antigen remains unidentified. The data derive from a study of cytomegalovirus exposure and HLA in healthy donors. About the research overall: Approximately 85 million unique TCRs from HLA-typed donors made up an early data release. General observations from the study: 150 or so TCR beta chains were listed as cytomegalovirus-associated. A cluster of highly shared sequence variants was likely a sequencing artifact. The study had only CMV serostatus as immune exposure information.

V dropped 5 bases and J dropped 3; count of bases not matched to a gene: 10. CDR1 and CDR2 (germline): MDHEN, SYDVKM. This CDR3 has 16 residues. The PCR contained 60 Vbeta and 13 Jbeta primers. TCRdb keeps only in-frame clones here, not all; method: immunoSEQ multiplex PCR. The table shows 170,000 or so clones, with about three quarters occurring only once. The genes are TRBV28 and TRBJ1-2, with TRBD1 identical over 9 bases. The sequencing sample was made of PBMCs. The receptor comes from a woman between 45 and 60 years old in good health and CMV-seropositive. As DNA, the CDR3 is TGTGCCAGCAGTCCACTGGGACAGGGAAGGCACTATGGCTACACCTTC. Amino acid sequence: CASSPLGQGRHYGYTF.